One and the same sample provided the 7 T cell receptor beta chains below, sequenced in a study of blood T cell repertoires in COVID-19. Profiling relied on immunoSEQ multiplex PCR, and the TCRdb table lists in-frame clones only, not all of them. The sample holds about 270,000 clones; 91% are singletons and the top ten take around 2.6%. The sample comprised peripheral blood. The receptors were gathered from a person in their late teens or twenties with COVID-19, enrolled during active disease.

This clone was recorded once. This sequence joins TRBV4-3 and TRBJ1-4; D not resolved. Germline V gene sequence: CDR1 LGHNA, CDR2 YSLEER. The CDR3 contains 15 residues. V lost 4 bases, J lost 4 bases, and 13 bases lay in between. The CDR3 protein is CASSPDILGNEKLFF. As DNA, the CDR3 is TGCGCCAGCAGCCCCGACATTCTCGGTAATGAAAAACTGTTTTTT.

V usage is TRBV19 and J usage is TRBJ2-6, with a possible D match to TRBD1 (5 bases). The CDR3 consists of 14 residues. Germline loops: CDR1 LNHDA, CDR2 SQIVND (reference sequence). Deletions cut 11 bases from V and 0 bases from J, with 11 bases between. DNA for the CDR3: TGTGCCCTTGGGGCTATCTCTGGGGCCAACGTCCTGACTTTC. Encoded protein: CALGAISGANVLTF.

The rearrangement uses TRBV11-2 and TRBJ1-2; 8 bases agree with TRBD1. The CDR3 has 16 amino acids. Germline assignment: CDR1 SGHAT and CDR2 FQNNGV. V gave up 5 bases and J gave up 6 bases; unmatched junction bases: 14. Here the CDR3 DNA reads TGTGCCAGCAGCCCAATCACAGGGGGGGAGTGGAATGGCTACACCTTC. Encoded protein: CASSPITGGEWNGYTF.

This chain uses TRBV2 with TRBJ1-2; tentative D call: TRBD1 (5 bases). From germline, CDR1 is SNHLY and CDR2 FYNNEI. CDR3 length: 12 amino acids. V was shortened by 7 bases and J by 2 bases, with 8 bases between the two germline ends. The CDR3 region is CASIPGNYGYTF. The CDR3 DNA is TGTGCCAGCATCCCAGGGAACTATGGCTACACCTTC.

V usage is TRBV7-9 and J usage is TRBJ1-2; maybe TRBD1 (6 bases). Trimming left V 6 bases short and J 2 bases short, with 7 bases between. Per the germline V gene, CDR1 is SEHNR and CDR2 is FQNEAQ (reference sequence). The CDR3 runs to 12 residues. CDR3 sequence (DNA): TGTGCCAGCAGTAGGGGGAACTATGGCTACACCTTC. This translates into CASSRGNYGYTF.

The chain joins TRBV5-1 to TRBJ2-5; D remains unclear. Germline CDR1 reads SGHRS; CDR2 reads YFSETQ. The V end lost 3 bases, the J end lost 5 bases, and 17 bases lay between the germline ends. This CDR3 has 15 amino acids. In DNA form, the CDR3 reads TGCGCCAGCAGCTCGTCACGCTCAGGTTGGGAGACCCAGTACTTC. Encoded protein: CASSSSRSGWETQYF.

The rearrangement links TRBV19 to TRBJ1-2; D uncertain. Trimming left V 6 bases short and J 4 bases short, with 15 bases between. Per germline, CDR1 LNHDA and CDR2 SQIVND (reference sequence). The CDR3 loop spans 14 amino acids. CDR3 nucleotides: TGTGCCAGTAGACCCGACATGGGTCGCTATGGCTACACCTTC. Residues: CASRPDMGRYGYTF. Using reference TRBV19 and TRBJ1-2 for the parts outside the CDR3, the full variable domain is DGGITQSPKYLFRKEGQNVTLSCEQNLNHDAMYWYRQDPGQGLRLIYYSQIVNDFQKGDIAEGYSVSREKKESFPLTVTSAQKNPTAFYLCASRPDMGRYGYTFGSGTRLTVV.